The rows below give T cell receptor beta chains drawn from one sample of a study of blood T cell repertoires in COVID-19. Measured with immunoSEQ multiplex PCR; TCRdb has only the in-frame clones, and not every one. This sample has over 150,000 clones, with 60% to 85% found just once. Sequenced: peripheral blood. Receptors were obtained from a man at least 80 years old with acute or convalescent COVID-19. The CDR3 runs from the conserved cysteine through the conserved F or W. The order of the fields is J gene, V gene, clone size, D gene, CDR3 protein, CDR3 DNA. A D gene is named only where the DNA matches it firmly. Part of the rows lack a size; the others show once, few, many or a class for expanded clones.

>TRBJ1-1|TRBV11-2|.|.
CASSLGQARGEAFF
TGTGCCAGCAGCTTAGGACAGGCCCGGGGTGAAGCTTTCTTT
>TRBJ2-6|TRBV27|once|.
CASSLFQGTGANVLTF
TGTGCCAGCAGTTTGTTCCAGGGGACTGGGGCCAACGTCCTGACTTTC
>TRBJ2-7|TRBV6-1|.|.
CASSEYYEQYF
TGTGCCAGCAGTGAATACTACGAGCAGTACTTC
>TRBJ2-5|TRBV6-9|.|TRBD2
CASSSRTSGGMFQYF
TGTGCCAGCAGCTCGAGGACTAGCGGGGGGATGTTCCAGTACTTC
>TRBJ1-1|TRBV7-2|.|.
CASSLFRAETEAFF
TGTGCCAGCAGCTTATTCAGGGCCGAGACTGAAGCTTTCTTT
>TRBJ2-2|TRBV3-1/TRBV3-2|few|TRBD2
CASSQAGGLSTGELFF
TGTGCCAGCAGCCAAGCGGGGGGGTTGAGCACCGGGGAGCTGTTTTTT
>TRBJ2-1|TRBV7-3|.|TRBD2
CASSSRTSGGINEQFF
TGTGCCAGCAGCTCCAGGACTAGCGGGGGTATCAATGAGCAGTTCTTC
>TRBJ1-1|TRBV3-1/TRBV3-2|.|.
CASSQARNTEAFF
TGTGCCAGCAGCCAAGCTCGGAACACTGAAGCTTTCTTT
>TRBJ2-1|TRBV5-1|.|TRBD1
CASSGGGQGNEQFF
TGCGCCAGCAGCGGAGGGGGACAGGGGAATGAGCAGTTCTTC
>TRBJ2-1|TRBV6-5|.|TRBD1
CASKTGGDYNEQFF
TGTGCCAGCAAGACAGGGGGCGACTACAATGAGCAGTTCTTC
>TRBJ1-1|TRBV2|few|.
CASSDRYMNTEAFF
TGTGCCAGCAGTGACCGTTATATGAACACTGAAGCTTTCTTT
>TRBJ2-7|TRBV11-3|.|.
CASSLRIQAYEQYF
TGTGCCAGCAGCTTAAGAATACAAGCCTACGAGCAGTACTTC
>TRBJ2-5|TRBV9|.|TRBD1
CASSEDRGQETQYF
TGTGCCAGCAGCGAAGACAGGGGACAAGAGACCCAGTACTTC
>TRBJ1-2|TRBV6-5|.|TRBD1
CASRFTGGSGYTF
TGTGCCAGCAGATTCACAGGGGGCTCGGGCTACACCTTC
>TRBJ2-7|TRBV5-6|few|TRBD2
CASSLMGLAGYEQYF
TGTGCCAGCAGCTTAATGGGACTAGCGGGCTACGAGCAGTACTTC
>TRBJ1-1|TRBV19|.|.
CASKPGVGNTEAFF
TGTGCCAGTAAACCGGGGGTGGGGAACACTGAAGCTTTCTTT
>TRBJ2-7|TRBV27|.|.
CASSLKSSEDYEQYF
TGTGCCAGCAGTTTAAAGTCTAGCGAGGACTACGAGCAGTACTTC
>TRBJ2-3|TRBV3-1/TRBV3-2|once|TRBD1
CASTVLRQGDTQYF
TGTGCCAGCACCGTACTCCGACAGGGAGATACGCAGTATTTT
>TRBJ2-3|TRBV13|.|TRBD2
CASSLGRGATDTQYF
TGTGCCAGCAGCTTAGGGCGGGGGGCTACAGATACGCAGTATTTT
>TRBJ1-2|TRBV6-6|.|.
CASSTNTYGYTF
TGTGCCAGCAGCACTAACACCTATGGCTACACCTTC
>TRBJ2-1|TRBV5-1|.|.
CASSPTRLNNEQFF
TGCGCCAGCTCCCCTACCAGACTGAACAATGAGCAGTTCTTC
>TRBJ2-2|TRBV5-6|.|.
CASSLARWGATGELFF
TGTGCCAGCAGCTTGGCTCGGTGGGGAGCCACCGGGGAGCTGTTTTTT
>TRBJ2-7|TRBV3-1/TRBV3-2|.|TRBD1
CASSPRTGHEQYF
TGTGCCAGCAGCCCACGGACAGGGCACGAGCAGTACTTC
>TRBJ2-4|TRBV23-1|once|.
CASSQSSGELAKNIQYF
TGCGCCAGCAGTCAATCGTCAGGGGAACTAGCCAAAAACATTCAGTACTTC
>TRBJ2-2|TRBV5-1|.|.
CASSLAGDYTGELFF
TGCGCCAGCAGCTTGGCGGGGGATTACACCGGGGAGCTGTTTTTT
>TRBJ1-2|TRBV7-9|.|.
CASSLAVWDGRGGYTF
TGTGCCAGCAGCTTAGCGGTCTGGGACGGCAGGGGCGGCTACACCTTC
>TRBJ1-1|TRBV20-1|.|.
CSALEAQAAFF
TGCAGTGCCCTGGAAGCCCAAGCGGCTTTCTTT
>TRBJ2-2|TRBV19|.|TRBD2
CASSSPGGGANTGELFF
TGTGCCAGTAGTAGCCCCGGGGGGGGAGCCAACACCGGGGAGCTGTTTTTT
>TRBJ2-3|TRBV25-1|.|.
CASSPGGSTDTQYF
TGTGCCAGCAGCCCAGGTGGAAGCACAGATACGCAGTATTTT
>TRBJ1-3|TRBV7-8|.|.
CASSTYGQSSGNTIYF
TGTGCCAGCAGCACCTATGGACAGAGCTCTGGAAACACCATATATTTT
>TRBJ2-3|TRBV10-3|.|TRBD1
CAMKGQAADTQYF
TGTGCCATGAAGGGACAGGCGGCAGATACGCAGTATTTT
>TRBJ2-1|TRBV5-8|.|TRBD2
CASSPSSGGNYEQFF
TGTGCCAGCAGCCCGTCTAGCGGGGGGAACTATGAGCAGTTCTTC
>TRBJ2-4|TRBV6-5|.|TRBD1
CASSPEGRGNIQYF
TGTGCCAGCAGCCCAGAGGGCAGGGGGAACATTCAGTACTTC
>TRBJ1-2|TRBV19|.|TRBD1
CASSAGTAYGYTF
TGTGCCAGTAGTGCCGGGACAGCCTATGGCTACACCTTC
>TRBJ2-2|TRBV11-1|.|TRBD1
CASRRQGLATGELFF
TGTGCCAGCAGGCGACAGGGTCTAGCCACCGGGGAGCTGTTTTTT
>TRBJ1-3|TRBV28|.|.
CASSFQGLYAGNTIYF
TGTGCCAGCAGTTTTCAGGGGCTCTATGCTGGAAACACCATATATTTT
>TRBJ1-1|TRBV15|many|.
CAIKGQMNTEAFF
TGTGCCATCAAGGGACAAATGAACACTGAAGCTTTCTTT
>TRBJ2-5|TRBV29-1|few|.
CGACGHETQYF
TGCGGCGCTTGCGGCCATGAGACCCAGTACTTC
>TRBJ2-3|TRBV9|.|TRBD2
CASRSGEGKADTQYF
TGTGCCAGCAGGAGTGGGGAGGGGAAGGCAGATACGCAGTATTTT
>TRBJ2-3|TRBV11-3|.|.
CASSLDLRTGTDTQYF
TGTGCCAGCAGCTTAGATCTGAGGACAGGCACAGATACGCAGTATTTT
>TRBJ2-1|TRBV10-3|.|TRBD2
CAITGTSGGATEQFF
TGTGCCATCACTGGGACTAGCGGGGGGGCGACTGAGCAGTTCTTC
>TRBJ1-2|TRBV2|.|TRBD1
CASSEGQGQNYGYTF
TGTGCCAGCAGTGAGGGACAGGGGCAAAACTATGGCTACACCTTC
>TRBJ1-4|TRBV7-8|.|.
CASSLIGGTNEKLFF
TGTGCCAGCAGCTTAATTGGAGGAACTAATGAAAAACTGTTTTTT
>TRBJ1-2|TRBV5-1|.|TRBD1
CASSLGQGSYGYTF
TGCGCCAGCAGCTTGGGACAGGGTTCCTATGGCTACACCTTC
>TRBJ1-5|TRBV9|.|TRBD1
CASSFGQGSNQPQHF
TGTGCCAGCAGCTTTGGACAGGGGAGCAATCAGCCCCAGCATTTT
>TRBJ2-6|TRBV27|once|TRBD1
CASSRYPGQGLSGANVLTF
TGTGCCAGCAGCAGGTACCCGGGACAGGGTTTGTCTGGGGCCAACGTCCTGACTTTC
>TRBJ2-3|TRBV2|once|TRBD2
CASSAGTSRTDTQYF
TGTGCCAGCAGTGCGGGGACTAGCCGCACAGATACGCAGTATTTT